The present T cell receptor (beta chain) was sequenced within a study of regulatory T cells in long-lasting Graves disease. Study results and caveats: For persistent Graves' patients, TCR diversity was lower than for newly diagnosed ones.

The time point is: newly diagnosed GD, antithyroid drugs for less than 3 months. PBMCs were the source of the RNA used for TCR sequencing. The TCR beta library used iRepertoire HTBI primers with Arm-PCR amplification of CDR3. TCRdb re-called the multiplex PCR reads through MiXCR, storing one row per CDR3 protein. The repertoire has around 400,000 distinct CDR3 sequences, approximately 16% of them found once; the top ten carry about 7.8%. The CDR3 runs 13 residues. Germline CDR1 is GTSNPN and CDR2 is SVGIG (reference sequence). Trimming left V 1 base short and J 6 bases short, with 13 bases between. At least ten counts were recorded for this clonotype. Its antigen is unknown. These sequences were also reported in another study, on T cells in Graves' hyperthyroidism and ophthalmopathy. As that report states: Clinical symptoms, serum thyroxine, TRAb, thyroid ultrasound and orbital computed tomography established diagnosis. Researchers ran a first-round RT-PCR on the TCR CDR3 using the HTBI primer set.

The TCR sequence derives from a woman between 35 and 50 years old with Graves disease. J is TRBJ2-7 and V is TRBV30; D unresolved. Sequencing was performed on peripheral blood mononuclear cells (PBMCs), taken at new diagnosis, from a patient treated with antithyroid drugs. The CDR3 sequence: CAWSAFLSGEQYF. The CDR3 coding sequence is TGTGCCTGGAGTGCCTTCCTTTCTGGCGAGCAGTACTTC.